This TCR beta chain was sequenced in a study of CD8+ T cells in alopecia areata. Study details: Treated patients swallowed 5 to 10 mg of oral tofacitinib twice daily. Tofacitinib administration persisted for 6 to 18 months, succeeded by 6 months off drug. Findings and caveats of the study: Expanded CD8+ clones among the top 100, and scalp clonality, were significantly decreased by tofacitinib.

Treatment defined: oral pan-JAK inhibitor, 5-10 mg twice daily. Looked up from germline, CDR1 is SQVTM and CDR2 is ANQGSEA. Trimming left V 3 bases short and J 0 bases short, with 8 bases between. CDR3 size: 13 residues. Sequencing templates came from extracted RNA that was reverse transcribed into cDNA. TCRdb's copy holds only in-frame clones and misses some; the assay was immunoSEQ multiplex PCR. Of 210,000 or so clones in the sample, over 60% were seen once. On this clone: Its specificity is not known.

This TCR was sampled from a human donor with alopecia areata. The chain couples TRBV29-1 to TRBJ1-2; D is undetermined. The starting material was CD4+ T cells sorted from blood, obtained at week 44, from a patient treated with tofacitinib. The CDR3 nucleotides are TGCAGCGTTGAGGTCCGTGCTAACTATGGCTACACCTTC. Residues: CSVEVRANYGYTF.